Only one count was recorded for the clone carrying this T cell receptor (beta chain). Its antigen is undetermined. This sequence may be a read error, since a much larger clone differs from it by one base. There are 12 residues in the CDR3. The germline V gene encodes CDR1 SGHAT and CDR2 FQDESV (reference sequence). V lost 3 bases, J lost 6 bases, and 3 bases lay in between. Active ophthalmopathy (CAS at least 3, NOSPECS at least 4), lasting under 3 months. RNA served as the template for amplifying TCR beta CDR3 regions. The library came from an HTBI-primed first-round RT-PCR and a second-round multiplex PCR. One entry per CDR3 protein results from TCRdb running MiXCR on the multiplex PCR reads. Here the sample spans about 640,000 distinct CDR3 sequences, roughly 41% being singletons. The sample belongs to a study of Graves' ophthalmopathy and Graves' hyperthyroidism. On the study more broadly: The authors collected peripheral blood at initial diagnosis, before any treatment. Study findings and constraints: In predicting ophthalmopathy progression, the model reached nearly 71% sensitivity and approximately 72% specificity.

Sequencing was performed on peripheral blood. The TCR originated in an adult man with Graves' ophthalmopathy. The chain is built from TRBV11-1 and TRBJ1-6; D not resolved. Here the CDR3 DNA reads TGTGCCAGCAGCTTTTTTAATTCACCCCTCCACTTT. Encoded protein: CASSFFNSPLHF.